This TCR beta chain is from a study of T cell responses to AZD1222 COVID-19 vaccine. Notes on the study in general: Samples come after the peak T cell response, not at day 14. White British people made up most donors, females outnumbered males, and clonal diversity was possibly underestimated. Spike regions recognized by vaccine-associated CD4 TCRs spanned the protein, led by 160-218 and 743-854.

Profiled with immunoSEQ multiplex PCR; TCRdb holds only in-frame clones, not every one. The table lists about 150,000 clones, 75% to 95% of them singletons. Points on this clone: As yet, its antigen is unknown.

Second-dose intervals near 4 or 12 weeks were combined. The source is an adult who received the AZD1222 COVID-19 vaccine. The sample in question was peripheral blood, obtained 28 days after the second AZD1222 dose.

CDR3 sequence (DNA): TGTGCCAGCAGTTTAGTTGGGGTGGGGAATGAGCAGTTCTTC. Amino acids: CASSLVGVGNEQFF. The rearrangement joins TRBV27 to TRBJ2-1; D remains unclear. V lost 2 bases to trimming and J lost 7 bases, with 12 bases between them. This CDR3 comprises 14 residues. From germline, CDR1 is MNHEY and CDR2 SMNVEV (reference sequence).